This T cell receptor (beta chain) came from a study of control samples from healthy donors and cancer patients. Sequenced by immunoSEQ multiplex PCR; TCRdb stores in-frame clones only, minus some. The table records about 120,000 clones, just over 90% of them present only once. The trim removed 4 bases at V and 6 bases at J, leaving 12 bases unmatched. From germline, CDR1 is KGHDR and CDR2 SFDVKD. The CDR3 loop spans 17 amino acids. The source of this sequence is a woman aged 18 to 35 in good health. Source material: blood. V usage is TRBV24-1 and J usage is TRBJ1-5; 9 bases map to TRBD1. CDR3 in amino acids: CATSEGSGQGFGQPQHF. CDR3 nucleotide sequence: TGTGCCACCAGTGAGGGTTCGGGACAGGGTTTCGGTCAGCCCCAGCATTTT.